One TCR beta chain is described in this entry. These data originate in a study of T cells in Graves' hyperthyroidism and ophthalmopathy. CDR3 length equals 13 residues. Germline values: CDR1 LNHNV, CDR2 YYDKDF (reference sequence). V was shortened by 0 bases and J by 3 bases, with 6 bases between the two germline ends. Diagnosis rested on symptoms, serum thyroxine and TRAb, thyroid ultrasound, and orbital computed tomography. The CDR3 regions of TCR beta were amplified from RNA transcripts. The TCR CDR3 was amplified in a first-round RT-PCR using the HTBI primer set. One entry per CDR3 protein results from TCRdb running MiXCR on the multiplex PCR reads. The profile shows about 300,000 distinct CDR3 sequences, approximately 18% of them singletons.

The rearrangement links TRBV15 to TRBJ2-7; D remains unclear. Sequenced: blood. The TCR was taken from a man between 50 and 59 years old with Graves' ophthalmopathy. The CDR3 here is CATSREKYYEQYF. CDR3 nucleotides: TGTGCCACCAGCAGAGAAAAGTACTACGAGCAGTACTTC.